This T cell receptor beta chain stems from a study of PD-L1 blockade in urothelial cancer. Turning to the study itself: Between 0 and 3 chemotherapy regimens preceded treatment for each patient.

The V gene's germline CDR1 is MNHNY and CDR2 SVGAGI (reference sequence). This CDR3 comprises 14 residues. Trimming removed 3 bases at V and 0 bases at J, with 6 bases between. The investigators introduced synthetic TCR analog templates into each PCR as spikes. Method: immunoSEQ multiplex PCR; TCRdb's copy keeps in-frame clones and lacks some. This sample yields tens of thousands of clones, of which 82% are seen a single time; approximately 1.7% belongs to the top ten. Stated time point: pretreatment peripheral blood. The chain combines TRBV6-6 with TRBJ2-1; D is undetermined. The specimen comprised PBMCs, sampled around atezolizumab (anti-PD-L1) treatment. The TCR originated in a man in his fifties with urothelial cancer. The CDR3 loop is CASSYENSYNEQFF. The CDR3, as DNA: TGTGCCAGCAGTTATGAGAACTCCTACAATGAGCAGTTCTTC.